A few counts support the clone carrying this TCR beta chain. The data belong to a study of cytomegalovirus exposure and HLA in healthy donors. CDR1 and CDR2 from the germline V gene are SEHNR and FQNEAQ (reference sequence). The CDR3 spans 13 residues. Trimming pared 8 bases from V and 0 bases from J, leaving 11 bases between. The PCR employed 60 Vbeta primers together with 13 Jbeta primers. Sequenced by immunoSEQ multiplex PCR; TCRdb stores in-frame clones only, minus some. The table shows about 140,000 clones, with 70% to 75% occurring only once. The donors (healthy individuals) were bone marrow donors.

V gene TRBV7-9 combines with J gene TRBJ2-7; weak D call: TRBD2 (5 bases). Material for sequencing was PBMCs. The clonotype comes from a human donor in good health. The CDR3: CASATTLSYEQYF. In DNA form, the CDR3 reads TGTGCCAGCGCGACTACCCTCTCCTACGAGCAGTACTTC.